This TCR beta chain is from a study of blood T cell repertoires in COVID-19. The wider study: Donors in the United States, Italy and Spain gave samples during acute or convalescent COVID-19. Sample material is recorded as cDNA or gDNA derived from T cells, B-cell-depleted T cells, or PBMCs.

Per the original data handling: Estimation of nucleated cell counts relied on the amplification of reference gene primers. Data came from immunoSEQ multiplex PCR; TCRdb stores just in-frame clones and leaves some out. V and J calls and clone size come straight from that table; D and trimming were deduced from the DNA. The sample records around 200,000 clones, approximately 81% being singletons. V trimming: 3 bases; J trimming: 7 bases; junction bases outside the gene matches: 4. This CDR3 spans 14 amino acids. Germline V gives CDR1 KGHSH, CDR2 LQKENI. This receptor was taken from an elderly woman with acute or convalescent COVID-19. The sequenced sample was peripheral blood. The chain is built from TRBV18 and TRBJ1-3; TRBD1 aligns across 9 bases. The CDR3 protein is CASSPGQGGNTIYF. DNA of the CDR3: TGTGCCAGCTCACCGGGACAGGGAGGGAACACCATATATTTT. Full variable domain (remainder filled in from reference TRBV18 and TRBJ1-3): NAGVMQNPRHLVRRRGQEARLRCSPMKGHSHVYWYRQLPEEGLKFMVYLQKENIIDESGMPKERFSAEFPKEGPSILRIQQVVRGDSAAYFCASSPGQGGNTIYFGEGSWLTVV.